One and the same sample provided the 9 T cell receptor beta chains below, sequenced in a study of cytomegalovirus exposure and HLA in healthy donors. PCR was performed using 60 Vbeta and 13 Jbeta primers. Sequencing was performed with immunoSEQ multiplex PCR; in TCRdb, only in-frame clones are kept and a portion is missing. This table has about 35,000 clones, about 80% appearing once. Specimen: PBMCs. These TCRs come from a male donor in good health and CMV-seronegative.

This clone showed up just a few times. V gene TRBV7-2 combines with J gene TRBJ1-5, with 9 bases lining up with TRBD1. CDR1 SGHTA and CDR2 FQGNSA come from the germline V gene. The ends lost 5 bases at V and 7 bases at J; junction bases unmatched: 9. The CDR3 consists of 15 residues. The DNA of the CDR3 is TGTGCCAGCAGCAAAGGGACAGGGTATAACCAGCCCCAGCATTTT. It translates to CASSKGTGYNQPQHF.

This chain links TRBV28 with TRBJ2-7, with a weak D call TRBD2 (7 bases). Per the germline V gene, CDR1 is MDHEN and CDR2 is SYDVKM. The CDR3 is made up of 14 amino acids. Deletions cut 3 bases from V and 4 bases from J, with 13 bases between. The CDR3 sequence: CASSFLGGQYEQYF. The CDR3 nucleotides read TGTGCCAGCAGTTTTCTCGGGGGGCAGTACGAGCAGTACTTC. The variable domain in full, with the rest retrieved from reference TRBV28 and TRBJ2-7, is DVKVTQSSRYLVKRTGEKVFLECVQDMDHENMFWYRQDPGLGLRLIYFSYDVKMKEKGDIPEGYSVSREKKERFSLILESASTNQTSMYLCASSFLGGQYEQYFGPGTRLTVT.

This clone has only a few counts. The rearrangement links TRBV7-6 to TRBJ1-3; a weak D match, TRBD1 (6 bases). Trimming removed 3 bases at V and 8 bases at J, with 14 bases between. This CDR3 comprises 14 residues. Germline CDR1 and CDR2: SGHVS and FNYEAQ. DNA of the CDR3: TGTGCCAGCAGCTTTAACAGGGTCGGGGACACCATATATTTT. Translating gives CASSFNRVGDTIYF.

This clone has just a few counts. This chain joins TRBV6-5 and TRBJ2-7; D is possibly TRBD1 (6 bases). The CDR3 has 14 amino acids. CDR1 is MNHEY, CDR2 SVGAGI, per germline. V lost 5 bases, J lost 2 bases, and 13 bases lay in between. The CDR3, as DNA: TGTGCCAGCAGTCTGGACAGCGAGGCCTACGAGCAGTACTTC. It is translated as CASSLDSEAYEQYF.

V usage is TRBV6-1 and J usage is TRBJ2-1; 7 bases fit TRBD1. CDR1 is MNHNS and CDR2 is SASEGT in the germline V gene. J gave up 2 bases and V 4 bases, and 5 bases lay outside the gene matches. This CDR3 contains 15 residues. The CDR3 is CASSARQGPYNEQFF. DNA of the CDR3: TGTGCCAGCAGTGCTCGACAGGGTCCCTACAATGAGCAGTTCTTC.

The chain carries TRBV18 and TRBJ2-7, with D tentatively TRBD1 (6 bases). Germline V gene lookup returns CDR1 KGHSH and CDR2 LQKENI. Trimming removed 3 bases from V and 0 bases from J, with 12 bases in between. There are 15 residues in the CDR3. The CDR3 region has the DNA TGTGCCAGCTCACCGCCACAGGGTACCTCCTACGAGCAGTACTTC. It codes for CASSPPQGTSYEQYF. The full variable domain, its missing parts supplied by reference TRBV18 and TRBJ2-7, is NAGVMQNPRHLVRRRGQEARLRCSPMKGHSHVYWYRQLPEEGLKFMVYLQKENIIDESGMPKERFSAEFPKEGPSILRIQQVVRGDSAAYFCASSPPQGTSYEQYFGPGTRLTVT.

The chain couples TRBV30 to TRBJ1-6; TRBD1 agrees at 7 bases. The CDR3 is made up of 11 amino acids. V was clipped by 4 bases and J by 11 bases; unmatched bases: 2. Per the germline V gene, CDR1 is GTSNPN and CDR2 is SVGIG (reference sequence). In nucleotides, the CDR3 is TGTGCCTGGAAGCAGGGGGCACCCCTCCACTTT. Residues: CAWKQGAPLHF.

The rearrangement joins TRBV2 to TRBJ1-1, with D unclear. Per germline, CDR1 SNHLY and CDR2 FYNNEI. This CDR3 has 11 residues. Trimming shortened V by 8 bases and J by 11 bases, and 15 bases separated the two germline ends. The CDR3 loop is CASLRRPRAFF. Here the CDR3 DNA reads TGTGCCAGCTTACGTAGGCCGAGGGCTTTCTTT.

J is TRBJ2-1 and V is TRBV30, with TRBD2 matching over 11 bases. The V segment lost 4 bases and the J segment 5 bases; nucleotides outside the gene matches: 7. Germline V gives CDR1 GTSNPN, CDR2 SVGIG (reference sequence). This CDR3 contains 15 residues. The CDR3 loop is CAWTPLAGENNEQFF. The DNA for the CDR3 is TGTGCCTGGACTCCACTAGCGGGAGAGAACAATGAGCAGTTCTTC.